A selection of T cell receptor beta chains follows, all from one sample in a study of post-analysis software for immune sequencing data. TCRdb processed the PCR reads anew with MiXCR; each CDR3 protein has one entry. The sample lists about 260,000 distinct CDR3 sequences, roughly a third occurring once. The sample consisted of blood. These receptors were collected from a girl aged 5 to 17 with multiple sclerosis. Both conserved end residues are part of each CDR3. The D gene is left open where the match is weak. Expanded clones are given a class, and other clones once, few, many or no size at all.

cdr3_nt	cdr3_aa	j_call	v_call	cdr3_length	d_call	clone_size
TGTGCCACCAGCAGTGTTTTAGCCAAAAACATTCAGTACTTC	CATSSVLAKNIQYF	TRBJ2-4	TRBV15	14	-	many
TGTGCCAGCAATAAAGCGGGAGGGCCCAGCACCGGGGAGCTGTTTTTT	CASNKAGGPSTGELFF	TRBJ2-2	TRBV25-1	16	TRBD2	-
TGCGCCAGCAGCTTGCTCGAGGGCTATACGCAGTATTTT	CASSLLEGYTQYF	TRBJ2-3	TRBV5-1	13	-	many
TGCAGCGTTTCTGGGACTAGCGGGAGGGCAGATACGCAGTATTTT	CSVSGTSGRADTQYF	TRBJ2-3	TRBV29-1	15	TRBD2	-
TGTGCCAGCCCGGGGACCTACGAGCAGTACTTC	CASPGTYEQYF	TRBJ2-7	TRBV2	11	-	-
TGCAGTGCTAGCCCCGTAGGCAAGCACTACGAGCAGTACTTC	CSASPVGKHYEQYF	TRBJ2-7	TRBV20-1	14	-	many
TGCAGCGCTGGACAGTCTTCCTACGAGCAGTACTTC	CSAGQSSYEQYF	TRBJ2-7	TRBV29-1	12	-	-
TGCGCCAGCAGCCAAGTACCGGCAGGGGGTACCTACGAGCAGTACTTC	CASSQVPAGGTYEQYF	TRBJ2-7	TRBV4-1	16	TRBD1	few
TGTGCCATCAGTCTGAAGGGGGGGCCATACAATGAGCAGTACTTC	CAISLKGGPYNEQYF	TRBJ2-7	TRBV10-3	15	-	few
TGTGCCAGCAAGGGGACGGCCTACGAGCAGTACTTC	CASKGTAYEQYF	TRBJ2-7	TRBV2	12	-	-